Below, 32 T cell receptor beta chains from the same sample are listed, as sequenced in a study of beta chain features in type 1 diabetes. Regarding the study as a whole: Researchers report that Type 1 diabetes patients had moderately but significantly shorter TCRB CDR3s across all four CD4+ subsets.

The whole isolated RNA underwent reverse transcription, so sequencing captured expressed TCRB transcripts. Produced via immunoSEQ multiplex PCR; TCRdb's table is partial and in-frame only. Of under 300,000 clones listed, approximately 25% are singletons. Their cognate antigens are unknown. Sequencing input: naive CD4+ T cells from blood. All receptors come from a woman aged 30 to 39 with type 1 diabetes.

The V and J genes are TRBV7-9 and TRBJ2-1, with TRBD2 matching over 15 bases. This CDR3 comprises 17 residues. The germline gives CDR1 SEHNR, CDR2 FQNEAQ (reference sequence). V dropped 5 bases and J dropped 7; count of bases not matched to a gene: 9. CDR3 bases: TGTGCCAGCAGCGCCAGTTGGGGGACTAGCGGGAGGAATGAGCAGTTCTTC. Residues: CASSASWGTSGRNEQFF.

The chain joins TRBV5-1 to TRBJ2-7; 9 bases map to TRBD2. CDR3 length: 17 residues. CDR1 and CDR2 (germline): SGHRS, YFSETQ. Trimming cost V 2 bases and J 4 bases; bases outside gene matches: 13. The CDR3, as DNA: TGCGCCAGCAGCTTTAGCGGGGGACTGGACCGAAAATACGAGCAGTACTTC. Residues: CASSFSGGLDRKYEQYF.

The chain carries TRBV4-2 and TRBJ1-5; D is perhaps TRBD1 (6 bases). The CDR3 contains 15 residues. Germline loops: CDR1 LGHNA, CDR2 YNFKEQ. The V and J ends lost 2 bases and 4 bases respectively, with 12 bases between them. CDR3 protein: CASSQFVTGNQPQHF. The CDR3 DNA follows: TGTGCCAGCAGCCAATTTGTAACAGGGAATCAGCCCCAGCATTTT.

This clone was detected only a few times. The chain carries TRBV10-3 and TRBJ2-3, with 9 bases lining up with TRBD1. CDR1 is ENHRY and CDR2 is SYGVKD in the germline V gene. The trim removed 10 bases at V and 0 bases at J, leaving 5 bases unmatched. The CDR3 has 14 residues. CDR3 in DNA: TGTGCCACCCAGGGGACAGGGAGCACAGATACGCAGTATTTT. This codes for CATQGTGSTDTQYF.

A few counts support this clone. The chain recombines TRBV9 with TRBJ2-7; 14 nucleotides align to TRBD2. The trim removed 3 bases at V and 3 bases at J, leaving 5 bases unmatched. This CDR3 region has 16 residues. Germline V gene sequence: CDR1 SGDLS, CDR2 YYNGEE. The CDR3 reads CASSEGTSGRYYEQYF. Here the CDR3 DNA reads TGTGCCAGCAGCGAAGGGACTAGCGGGAGATACTACGAGCAGTACTTC.

The chain employs TRBV10-3 and TRBJ2-1, with TRBD2 as a possible D gene (6 bases). This CDR3 has 15 residues. In germline, CDR1 is ENHRY, CDR2 SYGVKD. With 10 bases removed from V and 9 bases from J, the gap between germline ends came to 25 bases. The CDR3 sequence is CATQNIRESGSEQFF. The CDR3 DNA sequence: TGTGCCACCCAGAACATACGGGAGAGTGGTAGTGAGCAGTTCTTC.

The genes are TRBV28 and TRBJ2-5; 7 positions match TRBD1. V shed 5 bases and J 2 bases; nucleotides not matched to a gene: 11. This CDR3 contains 16 residues. The germline gives CDR1 MDHEN, CDR2 SYDVKM. CDR3 nucleotides: TGTGCCAGCAGTATCACAGGGGCGAGCCGACAAGAGACCCAGTACTTC. Amino acid sequence: CASSITGASRQETQYF.

V and J are TRBV15 and TRBJ1-5; D remains ambiguous. V lost 1 base to trimming and J lost 3 bases, with 7 bases between them. The germline V gene has CDR1 LNHNV and CDR2 YYDKDF (reference sequence). CDR3 length: 14 amino acids. The CDR3: CATSRGQINQPQHF. Here the CDR3 DNA reads TGTGCCACCAGCAGAGGTCAGATCAATCAGCCCCAGCATTTT.

This clone has a handful of counts. The chain couples TRBV4-1 to TRBJ2-7; 9 bases are shared with TRBD1. Germline assignment: CDR1 MGHRA and CDR2 YSYEKL. V was clipped by 1 base and J by 0 bases; unmatched bases: 4. This CDR3 has 16 residues. The DNA for the CDR3 is TGCGCCAGCAGCCAAGGCCGGGACAGGGTCTCCTACGAGCAGTACTTC. Translation: CASSQGRDRVSYEQYF.

The chain recombines TRBV6-5 with TRBJ2-6; 9 bases line up with TRBD1. Per germline, CDR1 MNHEY and CDR2 SVGAGI. CDR3 length: 15 amino acids. V was clipped by 10 bases and J by 2 bases; unmatched bases: 6. As DNA, the CDR3 is TGTGCCACGACAGGGGGTTTGGCTGGGGCCAACGTCCTGACTTTC. It yields the protein CATTGGLAGANVLTF.

CDR3 protein: CASSVQMNTEAFF. The CDR3 coding sequence is TGTGCCAGCAGCGTACAGATGAACACTGAAGCTTTCTTT. The rearrangement uses TRBV9 and TRBJ1-1, with D unresolved. With 1 base removed from V and 0 bases from J, the gap between germline ends came to 4 bases. Germline lookup yields CDR1 SGDLS and CDR2 YYNGEE. This CDR3 region has 13 residues.

This clone was recorded a few times. This chain connects TRBV30 to TRBJ2-1, with a tentative D call TRBD2 (5 bases). The CDR3 has 12 amino acids. The V end was cut by 5 bases, the J end by 6 bases, with 11 bases between. CDR1 and CDR2 from the germline V gene are GTSNPN and SVGIG (reference sequence). CDR3 sequence: CAWSRAGNEQFF. For the CDR3, the DNA is TGTGCCTGGTCACGGGCGGGCAATGAGCAGTTCTTC.

This clone was seen more than once but under ten times. CDR3 in amino acids: CASIAGTGLNQPQHF. The CDR3 DNA follows: TGTGCCTCCATCGCCGGGACAGGGCTGAACCAGCCCCAGCATTTT. The V call is TRBV19, the J call TRBJ1-5; TRBD1 agrees at 9 bases. The CDR3 runs 15 residues. V lost 11 bases and J lost 7; bases outside the gene matches: 15. The germline V gene has CDR1 LNHDA and CDR2 SQIVND (reference sequence).

This clone has a handful of counts. V is TRBV2 and J is TRBJ2-5; D might be TRBD1 (6 bases). V gave up 6 bases and J gave up 5 bases, with 13 bases separating them. Germline V CDR1 and CDR2: SNHLY, FYNNEI. This CDR3 region has 13 residues. The CDR3 sequence: CASSPNRAETQYF. In DNA form, the CDR3 reads TGTGCCAGCAGCCCTAACAGGGCCGAGACCCAGTACTTC.

This clone was observed a few times. The chain is built from TRBV5-4 and TRBJ2-1; 9 bases map to TRBD1. V lost 0 bases and J lost 9; bases outside the gene matches: 1. The CDR3 totals 13 residues. The germline V gene has CDR1 SGHNT and CDR2 YYREEE (reference sequence). CDR3 protein: CASSLGTGAEQFF. CDR3 nucleotide sequence: TGTGCCAGCAGCTTGGGGACAGGGGCTGAGCAGTTCTTC.

This clone was seen a handful of times. This chain connects TRBV28 to TRBJ1-5; D is ambiguous. The germline V gene has CDR1 MDHEN and CDR2 SYDVKM. The CDR3 loop spans 12 amino acids. V gave up 8 bases and J gave up 4 bases, with 9 bases separating them. DNA for the CDR3: TGTGCCAGCTCGGGAGTAAATCAGCCCCAGCATTTT. Translating it yields CASSGVNQPQHF.

This rearrangement joins TRBV2 to TRBJ2-1; D is unresolved. From germline, CDR1 is SNHLY and CDR2 FYNNEI. This CDR3 has 13 amino acids. V dropped 4 bases and J dropped 5 bases, with 9 bases sitting between them. CDR3 sequence: CASSGAANNEQFF. Written as DNA, the CDR3 is TGTGCCAGCAGTGGGGCAGCTAACAATGAGCAGTTCTTC. Together with reference TRBV2 and TRBJ2-1, the CDR3 gives the full variable domain: EPEVTQTPSHQVTQMGQEVILRCVPISNHLYFYWYRQILGQKVEFLVSFYNNEISEKSEIFDDQFSVERPDGSNFTLKIRSTKLEDSAMYFCASSGAANNEQFFGPGTRLTVL.

This chain links TRBV10-3 with TRBJ2-1, with 9 positions matching TRBD1. The V segment lost 5 bases and the J segment 8 bases; nucleotides outside the gene matches: 7. The CDR3 totals 14 residues. Germline V gives CDR1 ENHRY, CDR2 SYGVKD. DNA of the CDR3: TGTGCCATCAGTCGGGACAGGGAGCTCGATGAGCAGTTCTTC. This gives the protein CAISRDRELDEQFF.

This chain connects TRBV2 to TRBJ2-1; possible D gene TRBD2, 5 bases. V lost 4 bases and J lost 3, with 7 bases in between. Germline CDR1 SNHLY, CDR2 FYNNEI. CDR3 length equals 13 residues. CDR3 residues: CASSVAGYNEQFF. The CDR3 DNA reads as TGTGCCAGCAGTGTGGCGGGCTACAATGAGCAGTTCTTC.

This sequence joins TRBV19 and TRBJ2-7; maybe TRBD1 (6 bases). Trimming cost V 6 bases and J 6 bases, with 12 bases left between them. CDR3 size: 12 residues. Germline loops: CDR1 LNHDA, CDR2 SQIVND (reference sequence). CDR3 DNA sequence: TGTGCCAGTAGCGAGACAGGCGCCGAGCAGTACTTC. This gives the protein CASSETGAEQYF.

This chain links TRBV29-1 with TRBJ2-2; 7 bases map to TRBD1. CDR3 length: 13 residues. The V segment lost 7 bases and the J segment 6 bases; nucleotides outside the gene matches: 8. CDR1 is SQVTM, CDR2 ANQGSEA, per germline. Written as DNA, the CDR3 is TGCAGCGCCATGAACAGGGGACCCGGGGAGCTGTTTTTT. It yields the protein CSAMNRGPGELFF.

This chain joins TRBV7-9 and TRBJ2-7, with 8 bases identical to TRBD1. Germline V gives CDR1 SEHNR, CDR2 FQNEAQ (reference sequence). The V segment lost 8 bases and the J segment 5 bases; nucleotides outside the gene matches: 8. The CDR3 totals 13 residues. Here the CDR3 reads CASSGQGINEQYF. CDR3 sequence (DNA): TGTGCCAGCTCCGGACAGGGTATCAACGAGCAGTACTTC.

The chain couples TRBV27 to TRBJ1-2, with D possibly matching TRBD1 (6 bases). Trimming shortened V by 2 bases and J by 7 bases, and 11 bases separated the two germline ends. The CDR3 is made up of 13 amino acids. Germline lookup yields CDR1 MNHEY and CDR2 SMNVEV (reference sequence). CDR3 nucleotide sequence: TGTGCCAGCAGTTTAGGGGGCTCCGGTGGCTACACCTTC. Translating it yields CASSLGGSGGYTF.

This clone showed up just a few times. DNA for the CDR3: TGTGCCAGCAGGACGACAGGTTCCTACGAGCAGTACTTC. Encoded protein: CASRTTGSYEQYF. V and J are TRBV7-8 and TRBJ2-7, with D tentatively TRBD1 (6 bases). The CDR3 is made up of 13 amino acids. The germline V gene has CDR1 SGHVS and CDR2 FQNEAQ. V lost 6 bases, J lost 1 base, and 10 bases lay in between.

This clone was seen only a few times. The CDR3 protein is CASSLEGVTEAFF. The CDR3 DNA sequence: TGTGCCAGCAGCCTCGAAGGAGTCACTGAAGCTTTCTTT. The chain recombines TRBV7-9 with TRBJ1-1; D is uncertain. CDR1 is SEHNR and CDR2 is FQNEAQ in the germline V gene (reference sequence). This CDR3 comprises 13 residues. Trimming took off 5 bases at V and 4 bases at J, with 11 bases between the two ends. Filled out from reference TRBV7-9 and TRBJ1-1, the complete variable domain reads DTGVSQNPRHKITKRGQNVTFRCDPISEHNRLYWYRQTLGQGPEFLTYFQNEAQLEKSRLLSDRFSAERPKGSFSTLEIQRTEQGDSAMYLCASSLEGVTEAFFGQGTRLTVV.

This clone was seen a few times. The rearrangement links TRBV9 to TRBJ2-7; TRBD2 aligns across 9 bases. V dropped 0 bases and J dropped 1; count of bases not matched to a gene: 2. Germline assignment: CDR1 SGDLS and CDR2 YYNGEE. This CDR3 is 15 amino acids long. CDR3 coding DNA: TGTGCCAGCAGCGTAGCTAGCGGGGCTTCCTACGAGCAGTACTTC. Its protein product is CASSVASGASYEQYF.

This clone has more than one count but fewer than ten. The chain combines TRBV4-1 with TRBJ2-5; 11 nucleotides line up with TRBD1. The germline V gene has CDR1 MGHRA and CDR2 YSYEKL. This CDR3 region has 17 residues. Losses at the gene ends were 0 bases for V and 5 bases for J; bases not matched to a gene: 8. CDR3 amino acids: CASSQDYGQGAGETQYF. The CDR3 nucleotides are TGCGCCAGCAGCCAAGATTATGGACAGGGGGCCGGGGAGACCCAGTACTTC.

The chain carries TRBV11-3 and TRBJ1-5; 11 bases match TRBD1. J lost 4 bases, V lost 5 bases, and 4 bases had no gene match. CDR1 SGHNT and CDR2 YENEEA come from the germline V gene. The CDR3 runs 15 residues. CDR3 nucleotides: TGTGCCAGCAGCCTTGGACAGGGGGCGAATCAGCCCCAGCATTTT. Protein: CASSLGQGANQPQHF.

The chain combines TRBV27 with TRBJ2-7; maybe TRBD2 (6 bases). V gave up 6 bases and J gave up 0 bases, with 12 bases separating them. This CDR3 has 14 residues. CDR1 is MNHEY, CDR2 SMNVEV, per germline (reference sequence). CDR3 amino acids: CASRGIAASYEQYF. The CDR3 coding sequence is TGTGCCAGCAGGGGGATAGCGGCCTCCTACGAGCAGTACTTC.

This clone was seen only a few times. The chain is built from TRBV5-4 and TRBJ2-3; TRBD2 matches at 8 bases. Germline CDR1 is SGHNT and CDR2 is YYREEE (reference sequence). Trimming took 4 bases from V and 3 from J; bases not matched to a gene: 7. The CDR3 sequence is 15 residues long. The CDR3 nucleotides are TGTGCCAGCAGCCCACCCGCGGGAGGAACAGATACGCAGTATTTT. Protein product: CASSPPAGGTDTQYF.

The rearrangement links TRBV18 to TRBJ1-1, with 8 bases aligning to TRBD1. CDR1 KGHSH and CDR2 LQKENI come from the germline V gene. The V segment lost 4 bases and the J segment 1 base; nucleotides outside the gene matches: 14. The CDR3 contains 18 residues. The CDR3 DNA follows: TGTGCCAGCTCACGCATCGAAATGGTACAGGGGGAGAACACTGAAGCTTTCTTT. It yields the protein CASSRIEMVQGENTEAFF.

The V gene is TRBV30, the J gene TRBJ2-3; possibly TRBD2 for D (6 bases). CDR1 is GTSNPN and CDR2 is SVGIG in the germline V gene (reference sequence). The CDR3 is 13 amino acids. V lost 3 bases to trimming and J lost 4 bases, with 11 bases between them. The CDR3 sequence: CAWSGRGADTQYF. In DNA form, the CDR3 reads TGTGCCTGGAGCGGGAGAGGTGCAGATACGCAGTATTTT. The full variable domain, in which reference TRBV30 and TRBJ2-3 provide the parts outside the CDR3, is SQTIHQWPATLVQPVGSPLSLECTVEGTSNPNLYWYRQAAGRGLQLLFYSVGIGQISSEVPQNLSASRPQDRQFILSSKKLLLSDSGFYLCAWSGRGADTQYFGPGTRLTVL.